The source of this T cell receptor beta chain is a study of early T cells in non-severe SARS-CoV-2 infection. TCRdb ran MiXCR on the 5' RACE reads and lists one entry per CDR3 protein. Of tens of thousands of distinct CDR3 sequences listed, approximately 10% are singletons. Germline CDR1 MGHRA, CDR2 YSYEKL. This CDR3 has 13 residues. V lost 1 base and J 7 bases, leaving 8 bases between the germline ends. This clonotype was detected many times. The chain employs TRBV4-1 and TRBJ1-5; no clear D. This TCR derives from an adult who was a healthcare worker with PCR-confirmed SARS-CoV-2 infection or an uninfected control (not recorded which). Sequenced here: whole blood, sampled at baseline. Written as DNA, the CDR3 is TGCGCCAGCAGCCAAGGGAGCAGACAGCCCCAGCATTTT. Its translation: CASSQGSRQPQHF.